The 18 T cell receptor beta chains given below trace back to one sample, sequenced in a study of CD4 and CD8 cells across lung adenocarcinoma regions. TCRdb processed the PCR reads anew with MiXCR; each CDR3 protein has one entry. Seen here are some 8,400 distinct CDR3 sequences, around 50% observed once, and the top ten hold around 21%. Input material: CD8+ T cells from the center of a lung tumor. The receptor source for this set is a female donor with lung adenocarcinoma. The CD4 and CD8 labels of this study may be unreliable.

Comment on this clonotype: Because the CDR3 is missing its conserved closing phenylalanine or tryptophan, this is likely a read error. The DNA is omitted, as the CDR3 cannot be located on it reliably, and the CDR3 follows TCRdb's listing. The chain's CDR3 is CASSSSHPGQGWEQYFGA. The genes are TRBV7-3 and TRBJ2-3; the table's TRBD1 call for D was not verified on the DNA. Inclusive of both ends, the CDR3 amounts to 18 amino acids. CDR1 is SGHTA, CDR2 FQGTGA, per germline.

The chain employs TRBV12-3 or TRBV12-4 and TRBJ2-5; D is perhaps TRBD2 (7 bases). The CDR3 loop spans 14 amino acids. CDR3 residues: CARRGGGAGETQYF. CDR3 coding DNA: TGTGCGAGGCGCGGGGGCGGTGCGGGAGAGACCCAGTACTTC.

This clonotype came up many times. V is TRBV27 and J is TRBJ2-7, with a weak D call TRBD2 (6 bases). Germline CDR1 is MNHEY and CDR2 is SMNVEV (reference sequence). The CDR3 contains 14 residues. The V end lost 2 bases, the J end lost 5 bases, and 13 bases lay between the germline ends. CDR3 DNA: TGTGCCAGCAGTTTAGATGGAGGGATGCACGAGCAGTACTTC. This gives the protein CASSLDGGMHEQYF.

This clonotype was recorded only once. One end of the junction does not line up with germline, which may come from a read error. The chain links TRBV6-8 to TRBJ2-5; possibly TRBD2 for D (6 bases). CDR1 and CDR2 from the germline V gene are MNHGY and SAAAGT. This CDR3 region has 16 residues. The CDR3 DNA is TGTGCTAGCACGCTGTCCGGGAGCCGGGGCGCAGAGACCCAGTACTTC. This sequence encodes CASTLSGSRGAETQYF.

The chain is built from TRBV13 and TRBJ2-7; 8 bases map to TRBD2. Germline V gene sequence: CDR1 PRHDT, CDR2 FYEKMQ (reference sequence). J was trimmed by 6 bases and V by 3 bases; bases with no gene match: 4. The CDR3 is 13 amino acids. The CDR3 region is CASSLTRGGEQYF. CDR3 nucleotides: TGTGCCAGCAGCTTGACCCGGGGGGGCGAGCAGTACTTC.

This clonotype was seen at least ten times. The V gene is TRBV4-1, the J gene TRBJ2-1, with a tentative D call TRBD1 (6 bases). The ends were cut back, 4 bases at V and 10 bases at J, with 17 bases in the middle. Germline V gene data show CDR1 as MGHRA and CDR2 as YSYEKL. The CDR3 length is 14 residues. The CDR3 sequence: CASSRRTVSYEQFF. Written as DNA, the CDR3 is TGCGCCAGCAGCCGCCGGACAGTCTCCTACGAGCAGTTCTTC.

About this clonotype itself: Its ends do not fully match the called genes, so a read error is possible. This chain connects TRBV6-5 to TRBJ2-3; maybe TRBD2 (6 bases). The V gene's germline CDR1 is MNHEY and CDR2 SVGAGI. CDR3 length: 16 amino acids. The CDR3: CASRYFGGRGTDTQYF. The CDR3 nucleotides are TGTGCCAGCAGGTACTTTGGGGGGAGAGGCACAGATACCCAGTACTTT.

Points on this clonotype: One junction end does not reproduce the germline sequence, and a read error may be involved. The rearrangement joins TRBV12-3 or TRBV12-4 to TRBJ2-4; D perhaps matches TRBD1 (5 bases). The CDR3 totals 13 residues. CDR3 amino acids: CARRLRDEDTQYF. CDR3 bases: TGTGCCCGCAGGCTGCGTGACGAGGACACCCAGTACTTC.

This clonotype turned up a few times. The CDR3 bases are TGTGCCAGCAGTTTAAGTAGGCGGCGGAACACTGAAGCTTTCTTT. Protein product: CASSLSRRRNTEAFF. The rearrangement links TRBV28 to TRBJ1-1; unclear D gene. The CDR3 spans 15 residues. Germline V gives CDR1 MDHEN, CDR2 SYDVKM. Deletions cut 2 bases from V and 1 base from J, with 11 bases between.

Turning to this clonotype: A read error may account for a junction end that differs from germline. The chain links TRBV6-1 to TRBJ2-3; 8 nucleotides match TRBD1. The CDR3 spans 14 residues. Germline V gene data show CDR1 as MNHNS and CDR2 as SASEGT. The CDR3 DNA follows: TGTGCCGGCAGGGGGCAGAGAGGCAAAAATACGCAGTATTTC. It encodes CAGRGQRGKNTQYF.

This chain joins TRBV11-3 and TRBJ2-3; TRBD2 is a possible D gene (6 bases). CDR3 length: 15 residues. V lost 11 bases, J lost 4 bases, and 22 bases lay in between. CDR1 and CDR2 (germline): SGHNT, YENEEA. CDR3 in DNA: TGTGCCGGGGGGTTAGGGCTCGCGGACCCAGATACGCAGTATTTT. Its translation: CAGGLGLADPDTQYF.

In this sample, this clonotype turned up a few times. J is TRBJ2-1 and V is TRBV6-1, with 9 nucleotides matching TRBD2. The J call may be in error: the DNA end matches TRBJ2-7 better. The CDR3 runs 17 residues. The germline CDR1 and CDR2 sequences are MNHNS and SASEGT. As DNA, the CDR3 is TGTGCCAGCAGTGAAGCGGGCGGGAGGGGACCTAACTACGAGCAGTACTTC. Its protein product is CASSEAGGRGPNYEQYF.

This clonotype was picked up a small number of times. This chain joins TRBV20-1 and TRBJ2-1; D may be TRBD2 (5 bases). Germline V gene data show CDR1 as DFQATT and CDR2 as SNEGSKA (reference sequence). V dropped 4 bases and J dropped 4 bases, with 14 bases sitting between them. The CDR3 is made up of 14 amino acids. CDR3 residues: CSAKSAAFYNEQFF. CDR3 coding DNA: TGCAGTGCTAAGTCAGCGGCCTTTTACAATGAGCAGTTCTTC.

This clonotype was detected a few times. This sequence joins TRBV5-1 and TRBJ1-2, with a tentative D call TRBD1 (5 bases). From germline, CDR1 is SGHRS and CDR2 YFSETQ. The CDR3 loop spans 14 amino acids. Trimming removed 3 bases at V and 5 bases at J, with 14 bases between. Here the CDR3 reads CASSSIGAGYGYTF. The CDR3 bases are TGCGCCAGCAGCTCGATCGGGGCGGGGTATGGCTACACCTTC.

In its sample, this clonotype ranks as medium-sized. This sequence may be a read error, since a much larger clone differs from it by one base. The gene calls are TRBV6-1 and TRBJ2-1; 10 nucleotides line up with TRBD2. The DNA matches TRBJ2-7 better at its end, which makes the J call doubtful. CDR1 is MNHNS, CDR2 SASEGT, per germline. This CDR3 is 15 amino acids long. CDR3 nucleotide sequence: TGTGCCAGCAGCCCTAGCGGGGGCTCCTACAATGAGCAGTACTTC. Translated: CASSPSGGSYNEQYF.

Turning to this clonotype: A junction end diverges from the germline sequence, so it may reflect a read error. V usage is TRBV12-3 or TRBV12-4 and J usage is TRBJ2-3; TRBD2 might be the D (7 bases). The CDR3 sequence is 14 residues long. CDR3 DNA: TGTGCCGGCAGTTGGGGGGGGGCCGGAGATACGCAGTACTTT. Translated: CAGSWGGAGDTQYF.

This clonotype was counted between two and nine times. This sequence joins TRBV2 and TRBJ2-3; D gene ambiguous. CDR3 length: 15 amino acids. Trimming removed 7 bases from V and 6 bases from J, with 20 bases in between. Per the germline V gene, CDR1 is SNHLY and CDR2 is FYNNEI. The CDR3 DNA reads TGTGCCAGCATCGGCGGAGTCGTTAGTCTCGATACGCAGTATTTT. Residues: CASIGGVVSLDTQYF.

CDR3 in amino acids: CASTKLGGTAKENEQYF. CDR3 bases: TGTGCCAGCACCAAACTGGGTGGAACAGCTAAAGAGAACGAGCAGTACTTC. The genes are TRBV6-1 and TRBJ2-1; D is ambiguous. The end of the DNA is better explained by TRBJ2-7, so the J call may be wrong. The CDR3 is 17 residues long. Germline CDR1 MNHNS, CDR2 SASEGT.